Each of the 22 T cell receptor beta chains below was sequenced from the same sample in a study of T cells in Graves' hyperthyroidism and ophthalmopathy. RNA transcripts yielded amplified TCR beta CDR3 regions. First-round RT-PCR targeting the TCR CDR3 was performed with the HTBI primer set. TCRdb reprocessed the multiplex PCR reads via MiXCR and lists one record per CDR3 protein. The sample lists hundreds of thousands of distinct CDR3 sequences, more than 30% seen once, with approximately 8.7% in the top ten. The sequenced sample consisted of blood. The receptors stem from a man younger than 30 with Graves' hyperthyroidism.

This clonotype was detected many times. The V and J genes are TRBV9 and TRBJ1-1; D is ambiguous. The length of the CDR3 is 14 residues. Trimming shortened V by 3 bases and J by 3 bases, and 12 bases separated the two germline ends. From germline, CDR1 is SGDLS and CDR2 YYNGEE. The CDR3 here is CASSGRESYTEAFF. For the CDR3, the DNA is TGTGCCAGCAGCGGCCGGGAGTCGTACACTGAAGCTTTCTTT.

This clonotype has more than one count but fewer than ten. V usage is TRBV7-9 and J usage is TRBJ1-3, with D perhaps TRBD1 (5 bases). The CDR3 loop spans 16 amino acids. From germline, CDR1 is SEHNR and CDR2 FQNEAQ (reference sequence). Between the trimmed V and J ends, which lost 5 bases and 7 bases, there was a span of 21 bases. The DNA of the CDR3 is TGTGCCAGCAGCACGCGAGAGGGGAGTATAGCGAACACCATATATTTT. As protein: CASSTREGSIANTIYF.

The chain carries TRBV29-1 and TRBJ2-7; TRBD2 agrees at 11 bases. J gave up 7 bases and V 5 bases, and 1 base lay outside the gene matches. Germline lookup yields CDR1 SQVTM and CDR2 ANQGSEA. CDR3 size: 11 residues. This CDR3 is CSVRTSGEQYF. CDR3 DNA: TGCAGCGTTCGGACTAGCGGGGAGCAGTACTTC.

This sequence joins TRBV10-3 and TRBJ1-1; D is ambiguous. Deletions cut 3 bases from V and 1 base from J, with 9 bases between. Germline-derived CDR1 and CDR2 are ENHRY and SYGVKD. This CDR3 region has 14 residues. The CDR3: CAISDRTKNTEAFF. The CDR3 DNA follows: TGTGCCATCAGTGACCGGACTAAGAACACTGAAGCTTTCTTT.

The rearrangement links TRBV7-2 to TRBJ1-6; TRBD1 might be the D (5 bases). The germline CDR1 and CDR2 sequences are SGHTA and FQGNSA. The CDR3 extends over 15 amino acids. V gave up 3 bases and J gave up 7 bases, with 13 bases separating them. The CDR3 DNA is TGTGCCAGCAGCTTTTTTGGAGGGACGAATTCACCCCTCCACTTT. Translated, it gives CASSFFGGTNSPLHF.

V usage is TRBV10-1 and J usage is TRBJ2-7; D is perhaps TRBD1 or TRBD2 (6 bases each). The CDR3 spans 16 residues. V shed 0 bases and J shed 6 bases, with 18 bases lying between them. Germline CDR1 reads WNHNN; CDR2 reads SYGVQD (reference sequence). Written as DNA, the CDR3 is TGCGCCAGCAGTGAGTCGGTCCGGGGGCCCGTAAGCGAGCAGTACTTC. Its translation: CASSESVRGPVSEQYF.

The CDR3 DNA is TGTGCCAGTACCGTCGGACAGGGCAGGAACGAGCAGTACTTC. Translating gives CASTVGQGRNEQYF. This chain connects TRBV19 to TRBJ2-7; 8 bases align to TRBD1. The trim removed 7 bases at V and 5 bases at J, leaving 10 bases unmatched. Per the germline V gene, CDR1 is LNHDA and CDR2 is SQIVND (reference sequence). This CDR3 is 14 amino acids long.

The chain recombines TRBV5-1 with TRBJ2-7; D possibly corresponds to TRBD1 (5 bases). V was clipped by 0 bases and J by 7 bases, with 20 bases between them. Germline CDR1 SGHRS, CDR2 YFSETQ. The CDR3 loop spans 16 amino acids. The CDR3 DNA sequence: TGCGCCAGCAGCTTGGAGGGGCCGACGGACCGTGGGGAGCAGTACTTC. Translating gives CASSLEGPTDRGEQYF.

This chain connects TRBV6-6 to TRBJ1-5, with D possibly matching TRBD1 (6 bases). CDR1 and CDR2 from the germline V gene are MNHNY and SVGAGI (reference sequence). V lost 5 bases to trimming and J lost 0 bases, with 11 bases between them. This CDR3 is built from 15 residues. CDR3 in amino acids: CASSADSSSNQPQHF. As DNA, the CDR3 is TGTGCCAGCAGTGCGGACAGTTCTAGCAATCAGCCCCAGCATTTT.

The V call is TRBV7-8, the J call TRBJ2-5; TRBD2 might be the D (5 bases). Germline V gene lookup returns CDR1 SGHVS and CDR2 FQNEAQ. The CDR3 runs 16 residues. V was cut by 5 bases and J by 5 bases, with 21 bases left in between. This CDR3 reads CASSTLEGTNVETQYF. CDR3 DNA: TGTGCCAGCAGCACTCTAGAGGGCACCAACGTTGAGACCCAGTACTTC.

This clonotype has just one count. The conserved phenylalanine or tryptophan is not found at the CDR3 terminus, so this likely reflects a read error. The V and J genes are TRBV19 and TRBJ1-2, with D maybe TRBD1 (5 bases). CDR1 is LNHDA, CDR2 SQIVND, per germline (reference sequence). V was pared by 4 bases and J by 4 bases, with 19 bases between. This CDR3 spans 16 amino acids. Written as DNA, the CDR3 is TGTGCCAGTAGTACCCCCATGTTTGATGGGGGCTATGGCTACACCTCC. Translating gives CASSTPMFDGGYGYTS.

The CDR3 DNA is TGTGCCAGCAGTTCCACCCAGACTGGGGCCAACGTCCTGACTTTC. Translated: CASSSTQTGANVLTF. The V gene is TRBV6-1, the J gene TRBJ2-6, with D uncertain. CDR1 and CDR2 (germline): MNHNS, SASEGT. V lost 5 bases and J 2 bases, leaving 10 bases between the germline ends. The CDR3 has 15 residues.

This clonotype was seen a few times. The chain uses TRBV19 and TRBJ2-7; maybe TRBD1 (5 bases). V was cut by 5 bases and J by 0 bases, with 11 bases left in between. There are 14 residues in the CDR3. Germline V gene data show CDR1 as LNHDA and CDR2 as SQIVND (reference sequence). The CDR3 region has the DNA TGTGCCAGTAGTGGAGACAGCTTCTCCTACGAGCAGTACTTC. Translation: CASSGDSFSYEQYF.

This clonotype was seen ten or more times. V gene TRBV6-6 combines with J gene TRBJ1-1, with D maybe TRBD1 (5 bases). V was pared by 6 bases and J by 7 bases, with 12 bases between. Germline CDR1 MNHNY, CDR2 SVGAGI (reference sequence). CDR3 length equals 12 residues. In DNA form, the CDR3 reads TGTGCCAGCAGGCAGACAGCGAATGAAGCTTTCTTT. Amino acid sequence: CASRQTANEAFF.

The V and J genes are TRBV5-4 and TRBJ2-7, with D unclear. Trimming took 0 bases from V and 5 from J, leaving 6 bases between them. The CDR3 totals 12 residues. Per the germline V gene, CDR1 is SGHNT and CDR2 is YYREEE (reference sequence). The CDR3 nucleotides are TGTGCCAGCAGCTTGGGGCGGAACGAGCAGTACTTC. It yields the protein CASSLGRNEQYF.

This chain links TRBV6-5 with TRBJ1-2; D gene unclear. CDR3 length: 13 amino acids. The ends were cut back, 4 bases at V and 2 bases at J, with 8 bases in the middle. Germline V gives CDR1 MNHEY, CDR2 SVGAGI. For the CDR3, the DNA is TGTGCCAGCAGTTCGGGCCGAAACTATGGCTACACCTTC. The encoded protein is CASSSGRNYGYTF.

This clonotype was recorded a few times. At one of its ends the junction is not consistent with the germline gene, which may arise from a read error. The chain recombines TRBV10-3 with TRBJ1-6; TRBD1 is a possible D gene (5 bases). Germline V CDR1 and CDR2: ENHRY, SYGVKD. The CDR3 has 15 residues. The CDR3 protein is CASSYRQGNNSPLHF. In DNA form, the CDR3 reads TGTGCCAGCAGTTATCGGCAGGGAAATAATTCACCCCTCCACTTT.

This sequence joins TRBV29-1 and TRBJ2-3; D may be TRBD2 (5 bases). Germline CDR1 SQVTM, CDR2 ANQGSEA. CDR3 length equals 15 residues. V lost 0 bases and J lost 4, with 14 bases in between. CDR3 amino acids: CSVEEPFGEPDTQYF. DNA of the CDR3: TGCAGCGTTGAAGAACCATTCGGGGAACCAGATACGCAGTATTTT.

This clonotype was seen a handful of times. A much larger clone lies one base from this, so it may be a read error. The CDR3 coding sequence is TGTGCCAGCAGTCAGGGGGTAGGAGAGACCCAGTACTTC. Encoded protein: CASSQGVGETQYF. The genes are TRBV7-2 and TRBJ2-5, with 7 bases that match TRBD1. Per germline, CDR1 SGHTA and CDR2 FQGNSA. The junction had 5 bases not matched to a gene; V was cut back by 6 bases and J by 4 bases. The CDR3 is 13 residues long.

The CDR3 nucleotides are TGTGCCACCAGCAGATCCCCCGCCGACAGGCGCGGGAACACCGGGGAGCTGTTTTTT. This sequence encodes CATSRSPADRRGNTGELFF. The chain links TRBV15 to TRBJ2-2; tentative D call: TRBD1 (6 bases). This CDR3 is 19 amino acids long. The V end lost 2 bases, the J end lost 1 base, and 20 bases lay between the germline ends. Germline V gene lookup returns CDR1 LNHNV and CDR2 YYDKDF (reference sequence).

The V and J genes are TRBV7-9 and TRBJ2-7; tentatively, D is TRBD1 (5 bases). The CDR3 is 15 residues long. Trimming shortened V by 6 bases and J by 0 bases, and 15 bases separated the two germline ends. Germline CDR1 and CDR2: SEHNR and FQNEAQ (reference sequence). The chain's CDR3 is CASSPRQRSSYEQYF. The CDR3, as DNA: TGTGCCAGCAGTCCCCGACAGAGAAGCTCCTACGAGCAGTACTTC.

This clonotype was picked up a small number of times. V is TRBV2 and J is TRBJ2-6, with TRBD2 as a possible D gene (6 bases). This CDR3 is built from 17 residues. V was trimmed by 4 bases and J by 0 bases, leaving 13 bases between them. Germline V lookup: CDR1 SNHLY, CDR2 FYNNEI. The CDR3 loop is CASSGGSGTSGANVLTF. CDR3 nucleotide sequence: TGTGCCAGCAGTGGAGGTAGCGGCACCTCTGGGGCCAACGTCCTGACTTTC.